The rows below give T cell receptor beta chains drawn from one sample of a study of T cell repertoires in cytomegalovirus infection. One entry per CDR3 protein, called by TCRdb with MiXCR from the reads. Of approximately 500,000 distinct CDR3 sequences in the sample, approximately 11% were seen once. The sample consisted of PBMCs. All receptors come from a human donor in good health (CMV status not recorded). Some clones in this sample may be carry-over from other donors' samples. The CDR3 runs from the conserved cysteine through the conserved F or W. D genes are given only for firm matches. Clone size is given for some rows only: seen once, a few or many times, or a class if the clone is expanded.

clone_size,d_call,v_call,j_call,cdr3_nt,cdr3_aa
many,.,TRBV7-9,TRBJ2-5,TGTGCCAGCAGCTCCAAGGGCGTCCAAGAGACCCAGTACTTC,CASSSKGVQETQYF
many,.,TRBV7-9,TRBJ2-7,TGTGCCAGCAGCTTAGATGGGAGGTTGACCTACGAGCAGTACTTC,CASSLDGRLTYEQYF
many,TRBD2,TRBV7-6,TRBJ2-2,TGTGCCAGCAGCCCGCGAGCGGGAAGGTCCGGGGCCGGGGAGCTGTTTTTT,CASSPRAGRSGAGELFF
many,.,TRBV5-5,TRBJ2-5,TGTGCCAGCAGCAAGACAGTGCAAGAGACCCAGTACTTC,CASSKTVQETQYF
many,TRBD2,TRBV7-3,TRBJ2-7,TGTGCCAGCAGCGCCGAAGCGGGACCGACCTACGAGCAGTACTTC,CASSAEAGPTYEQYF
.,.,TRBV4-1,TRBJ2-2,TGCGCCAGCAGCCAGATGGGCAGGGCGGGGTTAAGGACCGGGGAGCTGTTTTTT,CASSQMGRAGLRTGELFF
many,.,TRBV23-1,TRBJ2-7,TGCGCCAGGGGGGATTCCTACGAGCAGTACTTC,CARGDSYEQYF
many,TRBD1,TRBV23-1,TRBJ1-5,TGCGCCAGCAGCTCCGGGACAGGGAGCGGCAATCAGCCCCAGCATTTT,CASSSGTGSGNQPQHF
many,.,TRBV12-3/TRBV12-4,TRBJ2-7,TGTGCCAGCAGTTTAAGGAGTAGCTACGAGCAGTACTTC,CASSLRSSYEQYF
few,.,TRBV7-8,TRBJ2-2,TGTGCCAGCAGCCCCACCGAGTTCCGGGCCGGGGAGCTGTTTTTT,CASSPTEFRAGELFF
.,.,TRBV2,TRBJ2-1,TGTGCCAGCAATAAAAACAGGGATGAGCAGTTCTTC,CASNKNRDEQFF
many,.,TRBV7-9,TRBJ1-1,TGTGCCAGCAGCTTAGCGGGGCAGCGGAACACTGAAGCTTTCTTT,CASSLAGQRNTEAFF
many,.,TRBV7-9,TRBJ2-2,TGTGCCAGCAGCTGGGACACCGGGGAGCTGTTTTTT,CASSWDTGELFF
.,TRBD2,TRBV28,TRBJ2-7,TGTGCCAGCAGTATCAGCGGGGAGTCCTACGAGCAGTACTTC,CASSISGESYEQYF
many,.,TRBV7-2,TRBJ2-4,TGTGCCAGCAGCTTAATTGCCGGCCTCAAAGATCAGGCCAAAAACATTCAGTACTTC,CASSLIAGLKDQAKNIQYF
many,.,TRBV29-1,TRBJ2-1,TGCAGCGTTGTGAGCAATGAGCAGTTCTTC,CSVVSNEQFF
.,.,TRBV25-1,TRBJ1-3,TGTGCCAGCAGTGAACCTGGGCCCTCTGGAAACACCATATATTTT,CASSEPGPSGNTIYF
.,.,TRBV11-2,TRBJ1-6,TGTGCCAGCAGCTTAGTAGCAGGATCACCCCTCCACTTT,CASSLVAGSPLHF
many,.,TRBV10-3,TRBJ2-7,TGTGCCATCAGCTCGTCGACAGATCTACCCTACGAGCAGTACTTC,CAISSSTDLPYEQYF